This passage covers 5 T cell receptor beta chains from one sample sequenced in a study of blood T cells in healthy people across ages. A second 7 to 11 cycle PCR used barcoded and J-beta primers. TCRdb redid the calling of the 5' RACE reads with MiXCR, one entry per CDR3 protein. The table records around 700,000 distinct CDR3 sequences, 20% to 30% of them present only once. Another study also made use of these data, one on T cells of mothers and their children.

The sample consisted of blood. The source is a boy aged 10-17 years in good health.

This chain uses TRBV5-1 with TRBJ2-1; D ambiguous. This CDR3 is built from 13 residues. Trimming took 4 bases from V and 5 from J, leaving 10 bases between them. Germline-derived CDR1 and CDR2 are SGHRS and YFSETQ. The CDR3 DNA reads TGCGCCAGCAGCGAGCCGGGCAACAATGAGCAGTTCTTC. Encoded protein: CASSEPGNNEQFF. Full variable domain (missing parts from reference TRBV5-1 and TRBJ2-1): KAGVTQTPRYLIKTRGQQVTLSCSPISGHRSVSWYQQTPGQGLQFLFEYFSETQRNKGNFPGRFSGRQFSNSRSEMNVSTLELGDSALYLCASSEPGNNEQFFGPGTRLTVL.

The sample holds a few counts of this clonotype. The CDR3 DNA sequence: TGCGCCAGCAGAGATCCCGAAAACATTCAGTACTTC. This gives the protein CASRDPENIQYF. The chain joins TRBV5-1 to TRBJ2-4, with D hard to call. CDR3 size: 12 residues. CDR1 is SGHRS and CDR2 is YFSETQ in the germline V gene. The V end lost 5 bases, the J end lost 5 bases, and 8 bases lay between the germline ends.

The chain has TRBV5-1 and TRBJ2-3; a weak D match, TRBD1 (6 bases). There are 17 residues in the CDR3. Germline V gene sequence: CDR1 SGHRS, CDR2 YFSETQ. The germline V and J ends were trimmed by 0 bases and 0 bases, with 14 bases remaining between them. CDR3 sequence: CASSLAQGLISTDTQYF. The CDR3 DNA reads as TGCGCCAGCAGCTTGGCCCAGGGGCTAATTAGCACAGATACGCAGTATTTT.

This clonotype has more than one count but fewer than ten. The chain joins TRBV9 to TRBJ2-7; 10 nucleotides line up with TRBD2. The germline CDR1 and CDR2 sequences are SGDLS and YYNGEE. CDR3 length: 14 residues. Unmatched junction bases numbered 5, after V lost 4 bases and J lost 4 bases. CDR3 coding DNA: TGTGCCAGCAGCCGCCAGCGGGGGGGATACGAGCAGTACTTC. Translation: CASSRQRGGYEQYF. Filled out from reference TRBV9 and TRBJ2-7, the complete variable domain reads DSGVTQTPKHLITATGQRVTLRCSPRSGDLSVYWYQQSLDQGLQFLIQYYNGEERAKGNILERFSAQQFPDLHSELNLSSLELGDSALYFCASSRQRGGYEQYFGPGTRLTVT.

This chain connects TRBV5-1 to TRBJ2-3; D might be TRBD2 (6 bases). Germline CDR1 and CDR2: SGHRS and YFSETQ. CDR3 length equals 13 residues. V lost 7 bases and J 8 bases, leaving 17 bases between the germline ends. CDR3: CASGLRVRGTQYF. The CDR3 nucleotides read TGCGCCAGCGGCCTGCGGGTGCGGGGTACGCAGTATTTT. Full variable domain (missing parts from reference TRBV5-1 and TRBJ2-3): KAGVTQTPRYLIKTRGQQVTLSCSPISGHRSVSWYQQTPGQGLQFLFEYFSETQRNKGNFPGRFSGRQFSNSRSEMNVSTLELGDSALYLCASGLRVRGTQYFGPGTRLTVL.